Each of the 26 T cell receptor beta chains below was sequenced from the same sample in a study of T cell repertoires in cytomegalovirus infection (dated 2019 in TCRdb). The treatment or condition label of this sample denotes: in vitro stimulation with specific CMV peptide epitopes to enrich CMV-specific T cells. Antigens for these TCRs are unknown. Reads for this sample came from an Illumina HiSeq 1500. TCRdb passed the public sequencing reads through fastp at Q25 and MiXCR, retaining productive beta sequences. Entries are consolidated by CDR3 protein sequence, retaining the most common genes and DNA. This sample lists roughly 170,000 distinct CDR3 sequences; about 20% were detected once. In total, the top ten clones hold about 25% of the sample. The specimen was CD8+ T cells from cultured PBMCs, collected from culture after CMV antigen stimulation. These receptor sequences come from a human donor in good health (CMV status not recorded). Some clones in this sample may be carry-over from other donors' samples.

The chain combines TRBV20-1 with TRBJ2-7; maybe TRBD2 (6 bases). Germline CDR1 reads DFQATT; CDR2 reads SNEGSKA (reference sequence). This CDR3 region has 12 residues. The CDR3 DNA sequence: TGCGCAGCTAGCGCGGACTCCTACGAGCAGTACTTC. It encodes CAASADSYEQYF.

The sample holds a few counts of this clonotype. The chain is built from TRBV12-3 or TRBV12-4 and TRBJ2-7; perhaps TRBD1 as D (6 bases). The germline V and J ends were trimmed by 4 bases and 2 bases, with 9 bases remaining between them. CDR3 length: 13 residues. CDR3 sequence (DNA): TGTGCCAGCAGTTCCACAGGGACCTACGAGCAGTACTTC. It yields the protein CASSSTGTYEQYF.

The J gene is TRBJ1-4, the V gene TRBV7-2, with TRBD1 matching over 8 bases. V lost 5 bases to trimming and J lost 7 bases; unmatched junction nucleotides: 15. The CDR3 is made up of 17 amino acids. CDR1 SGHTA and CDR2 FQGNSA come from the germline V gene. In DNA, the CDR3 is TGTGCCAGCAGCCGTGCCTTACTTCCCGGGACAGGTGAAAAACTGTTTTTT. Translated, it gives CASSRALLPGTGEKLFF.

The sample holds a few counts of this clonotype. The gene calls are TRBV5-6 and TRBJ2-7; 10 bases match TRBD1. V lost 4 bases, J lost 6 bases, and 7 bases stayed unmatched. The germline gives CDR1 SGHDT, CDR2 YYEEEE. This CDR3 has 14 residues. CDR3 in amino acids: CASSRGGQGSEQYF. The CDR3 nucleotides are TGTGCCAGCAGCCGCGGGGGACAGGGGTCCGAGCAGTACTTC. The full variable domain, rest sourced from reference TRBV5-6 and TRBJ2-7, is DAGVTQSPTHLIKTRGQQVTLRCSPKSGHDTVSWYQQALGQGPQFIFQYYEEEERQRGNFPDRFSGHQFPNYSSELNVNALLLGDSALYLCASSRGGQGSEQYFGPGTRLTVT.

V gene TRBV6-5 combines with J gene TRBJ1-6; D ambiguous. Trimming removed 2 bases at V and 6 bases at J, with 5 bases between. Germline assignment: CDR1 MNHEY and CDR2 SVGAGI. The CDR3 covers 13 residues. CDR3 in DNA: TGTGCCAGCAGTTACGGGTTTAATTCACCCCTCCACTTT. It is translated as CASSYGFNSPLHF.

This clonotype was seen at least ten times. This chain uses TRBV11-3 with TRBJ1-1; D remains unclear. Germline V lookup: CDR1 SGHNT, CDR2 YENEEA. Deletions cut 5 bases from V and 1 base from J, with 8 bases between. The CDR3 runs to 13 residues. CDR3 coding DNA: TGTGCCAGCAGCCACAGAAGGAACACTGAAGCTTTCTTT. This translates into CASSHRRNTEAFF. The variable domain in full, with the rest retrieved from reference TRBV11-3 and TRBJ1-1, is EAGVVQSPRYKIIEKKQPVAFWCNPISGHNTLYWYLQNLGQGPELLIRYENEEAVDDSQLPKDRFSAERLKGVDSTLKIQPAELGDSAVYLCASSHRRNTEAFFGQGTRLTVV.

This clonotype was seen many times. This rearrangement joins TRBV27 to TRBJ2-7; perhaps D is TRBD1 or TRBD2 (5 bases each). The V end lost 0 bases, the J end lost 2 bases, and 11 bases lay between the germline ends. The V gene's germline CDR1 is MNHEY and CDR2 SMNVEV (reference sequence). The CDR3 runs to 15 residues. As DNA, the CDR3 is TGTGCCAGCAGTTTATCGTGGGGACGGACCTACGAGCAGTACTTC. Its translation is CASSLSWGRTYEQYF.

This sequence joins TRBV7-2 and TRBJ2-3, with D tentatively TRBD1 (5 bases). V dropped 5 bases and J dropped 1 base, with 10 bases sitting between them. Germline V gene sequence: CDR1 SGHTA, CDR2 FQGNSA. CDR3 size: 14 residues. The chain's CDR3 is CASSTLGGTDTQYF. The CDR3, as DNA: TGTGCCAGCAGCACCTTAGGGGGCACAGATACGCAGTATTTT.

V is TRBV28 and J is TRBJ2-7, with D hard to call. CDR3 length: 12 residues. V gave up 5 bases and J gave up 5 bases, with 10 bases separating them. Per germline, CDR1 MDHEN and CDR2 SYDVKM. As DNA, the CDR3 is TGTGCCAGCAGTCTCCGGCGGCACGAGCAGTACTTC. Protein sequence: CASSLRRHEQYF. The complete variable domain, with remaining parts taken from reference TRBV28 and TRBJ2-7, reads DVKVTQSSRYLVKRTGEKVFLECVQDMDHENMFWYRQDPGLGLRLIYFSYDVKMKEKGDIPEGYSVSREKKERFSLILESASTNQTSMYLCASSLRRHEQYFGPGTRLTVT.

In this sample, this clonotype turned up a few times. The V gene is TRBV7-9, the J gene TRBJ2-7, with TRBD2 as a possible D gene (6 bases). The CDR3 is 14 amino acids. V lost 2 bases and J lost 6, with 14 bases in between. CDR1 is SEHNR, CDR2 FQNEAQ, per germline (reference sequence). The DNA of the CDR3 is TGTGCCAGCAGCTTACGCGGGGACGCCACCGAGCAGTACTTC. Residues: CASSLRGDATEQYF.

This clonotype turned up a few times. The V and J genes are TRBV4-1 and TRBJ2-7; 8 bases line up with TRBD2. CDR1 is MGHRA and CDR2 is YSYEKL in the germline V gene. The CDR3 covers 14 residues. The junction had 4 bases not matched to a gene; V was cut back by 4 bases and J by 2 bases. The CDR3 nucleotides read TGCGCCAGCAGCCTAGCGCGGGGGGCCTACGAGCAGTACTTC. Residues: CASSLARGAYEQYF.

This chain connects TRBV11-2 to TRBJ1-2; D is unclear. Trimming pared 4 bases from V and 7 bases from J, leaving 13 bases between. The CDR3 has 13 residues. Per the germline V gene, CDR1 is SGHAT and CDR2 is FQNNGV. CDR3 protein: CASSSTSRGGYTF. The DNA of the CDR3 is TGTGCCAGCAGCTCCACGAGCCGGGGTGGCTACACCTTC.

This chain links TRBV27 with TRBJ2-3; 11 nucleotides line up with TRBD1. The length of the CDR3 is 18 residues. CDR1 is MNHEY and CDR2 is SMNVEV in the germline V gene (reference sequence). Losses at the gene ends were 5 bases for V and 2 bases for J; bases not matched to a gene: 12. This CDR3 is CASSPLGTGGSPTDTQYF. The CDR3 nucleotides are TGTGCCAGCAGTCCCCTGGGGACAGGGGGGAGTCCCACAGATACGCAGTATTTT.

There are many counts of this clonotype. The chain is built from TRBV30 and TRBJ2-7; D is undetermined. Deletions cut 3 bases from V and 0 bases from J, with 9 bases between. From germline, CDR1 is GTSNPN and CDR2 SVGIG (reference sequence). The CDR3 has 13 residues. The CDR3 loop reads CAWRDGYSYEQYF. The CDR3, as DNA: TGTGCCTGGAGAGACGGGTACTCCTACGAGCAGTACTTC. The full variable domain, in which reference TRBV30 and TRBJ2-7 provide the parts outside the CDR3, is SQTIHQWPATLVQPVGSPLSLECTVEGTSNPNLYWYRQAAGRGLQLLFYSVGIGQISSEVPQNLSASRPQDRQFILSSKKLLLSDSGFYLCAWRDGYSYEQYFGPGTRLTVT.

This clonotype was counted a few times. The V call is TRBV9, the J call TRBJ2-7; D not certain. The CDR3 has 14 amino acids. V was trimmed by 0 bases and J by 2 bases, leaving 9 bases between them. Germline V CDR1 and CDR2: SGDLS, YYNGEE. CDR3 coding DNA: TGTGCCAGCAGCGTAGCGGCAGGAGCCTACGAGCAGTACTTC. As protein: CASSVAAGAYEQYF.

The sample holds a few counts of this clonotype. The chain joins TRBV5-1 to TRBJ1-4, with 7 bases aligning to TRBD1. Trimming removed 5 bases from V and 4 bases from J; junction bases left unmatched: 5. The V gene's germline CDR1 is SGHRS and CDR2 YFSETQ. This CDR3 region has 14 residues. CDR3 DNA sequence: TGCGCCAGCAGGCAAGGGACAGTTAATGAAAAACTGTTTTTT. Translating it yields CASRQGTVNEKLFF.

This sequence joins TRBV20-1 and TRBJ1-1; D not resolved. This CDR3 contains 15 residues. The ends were cut back, 4 bases at V and 4 bases at J, with 19 bases in the middle. CDR1 and CDR2 from the germline V gene are DFQATT and SNEGSKA (reference sequence). The CDR3, as DNA: TGCAGTGCTAAAAACCGCCAGGCGACGGTCACTGAAGCTTTCTTT. Encoded protein: CSAKNRQATVTEAFF.

This chain uses TRBV7-8 with TRBJ2-5, with 7 nucleotides matching TRBD2. Germline assignment: CDR1 SGHVS and CDR2 FQNEAQ. The CDR3 extends over 16 amino acids. J lost 2 bases, V lost 5 bases, and 11 bases had no gene match. CDR3 region: CASSRGERPGQETQYF. The CDR3 DNA is TGTGCCAGCAGCCGGGGGGAGAGGCCGGGTCAAGAGACCCAGTACTTC.

The genes are TRBV5-1 and TRBJ1-1; D call uncertain. V lost 4 bases, J lost 5 bases, and 18 bases lay in between. Germline CDR1 SGHRS, CDR2 YFSETQ. CDR3 length equals 15 residues. The CDR3 is CASSPFTPPGTEAFF. The CDR3 nucleotides are TGCGCCAGCAGCCCTTTTACCCCGCCGGGAACTGAAGCTTTCTTT.

This clonotype was seen a few times. The V gene is TRBV7-2, the J gene TRBJ1-4; no definite D call. V lost 5 bases, J lost 0 bases, and 13 bases lay in between. The V gene's germline CDR1 is SGHTA and CDR2 FQGNSA. The CDR3 sequence is 16 residues long. In DNA, the CDR3 is TGTGCCAGCAGCCACGAGGTAGAAGCAACTAATGAAAAACTGTTTTTT. Translated, it gives CASSHEVEATNEKLFF. Full variable domain (missing parts from reference TRBV7-2 and TRBJ1-4): GAGVSQSPSNKVTEKGKDVELRCDPISGHTALYWYRQSLGQGLEFLIYFQGNSAPDKSGLPSDRFSAERTGGSVSTLTIQRTQQEDSAVYLCASSHEVEATNEKLFFGSGTQLSVL.

The chain is built from TRBV28 and TRBJ1-5, with D perhaps TRBD1 (5 bases). V gave up 10 bases and J gave up 4 bases, with 14 bases separating them. The CDR3 consists of 13 residues. Per the germline V gene, CDR1 is MDHEN and CDR2 is SYDVKM. The CDR3 nucleotides are TGTGCCAACTCGGCAGGGTATAATCAGCCCCAGCATTTT. Its translation: CANSAGYNQPQHF.

This clonotype was detected ten times or more. The rearrangement links TRBV6-6 to TRBJ1-1, with D hard to call. V gave up 6 bases and J gave up 2 bases, with 13 bases separating them. This CDR3 comprises 14 residues. The germline gives CDR1 MNHNY, CDR2 SVGAGI (reference sequence). The CDR3 is CASSPYEVNTEAFF. CDR3 coding DNA: TGTGCCAGCAGCCCTTATGAGGTTAACACTGAAGCTTTCTTT.

V and J are TRBV7-1 and TRBJ2-7; tentatively, D is TRBD2 (5 bases). TRBV7-1 is an ORF, with its function uncertain. Trimming took off 10 bases at V and 4 bases at J, with 11 bases between the two ends. This CDR3 region has 11 residues. CDR3 coding DNA: TGTGCCACCTTAGAGGGATACGAGCAGTACTTC. This gives the protein CATLEGYEQYF.

In this sample, this clonotype turned up a few times. The chain recombines TRBV27 with TRBJ2-4; the D gene is possibly TRBD2 (5 bases). The germline V gene has CDR1 MNHEY and CDR2 SMNVEV (reference sequence). The V gene lost 5 bases and the J gene lost 1 base, with 15 bases spanning the gap. CDR3 length: 16 amino acids. The CDR3 bases are TGTGCCAGCAGTCCCTACGCAAGGGAGGCCAAAAACATTCAGTACTTC. Residues: CASSPYAREAKNIQYF.

This clonotype was seen ten or more times. V usage is TRBV7-2 and J usage is TRBJ1-1; D not certain. Germline CDR1 reads SGHTA; CDR2 reads FQGNSA. Trimming left V 2 bases short and J 1 base short, with 8 bases between. The CDR3 extends over 14 amino acids. CDR3 loop: CASSLPWGNTEAFF. For the CDR3, the DNA is TGTGCCAGCAGCTTACCCTGGGGGAACACTGAAGCTTTCTTT.

This clonotype was seen a handful of times. This sequence joins TRBV12-3 or TRBV12-4 and TRBJ2-7; TRBD2 matches 13 bases. V dropped 4 bases and J dropped 5; count of bases not matched to a gene: 2. The CDR3 is 14 amino acids. The CDR3: CASSYTSGGDEQYF. For the CDR3, the DNA is TGTGCCAGCAGTTATACTAGCGGGGGGGACGAGCAGTACTTC.